These 32 T cell receptor beta chains share one sample of origin, sequenced in a study of cytomegalovirus exposure and HLA in healthy donors. PCR employed 60 Vbeta and 13 Jbeta primers. TCRdb keeps only in-frame clones here, not all; method: immunoSEQ multiplex PCR. Here the sample table reports 95,000 to 150,000 clones. The sequencing input was PBMCs. The receptor source for this set is a man aged 18 to 35 in good health and CMV-seronegative.

The genes are TRBV4-1 and TRBJ1-2; unclear D gene. This CDR3 region has 11 residues. CDR1 is MGHRA and CDR2 is YSYEKL in the germline V gene. Deletions cut 1 base from V and 11 bases from J, with 8 bases between. CDR3 in amino acids: CASSQGRRYTF. In nucleotides, the CDR3 is TGCGCCAGCAGCCAAGGTCGGAGGTACACCTTC.

The chain links TRBV6-5 to TRBJ1-1, with D possibly being TRBD1 (6 bases). Trimming stripped 4 bases from V and 0 bases from J, with 9 bases between. The CDR3 has 14 residues. Germline lookup yields CDR1 MNHEY and CDR2 SVGAGI. Written as DNA, the CDR3 is TGTGCCAGCAGTTCAACAGGGATGAACACTGAAGCTTTCTTT. It codes for CASSSTGMNTEAFF.

The gene calls are TRBV5-1 and TRBJ2-7, with D possibly matching TRBD2 (5 bases). Per germline, CDR1 SGHRS and CDR2 YFSETQ. The CDR3 contains 13 residues. V shed 4 bases and J shed 3 bases, with 11 bases lying between them. The CDR3 nucleotides read TGCGCCAGCAGCGGAGGAGGACTCTACGAGCAGTACTTC. This sequence encodes CASSGGGLYEQYF.

The chain couples TRBV11-2 to TRBJ2-7; TRBD1 matches at 7 bases. CDR3 length: 13 residues. Germline loops: CDR1 SGHAT, CDR2 FQNNGV. The V and J ends lost 5 bases and 4 bases, in that order; junction bases with no gene match: 5. CDR3 nucleotide sequence: TGTGCCAGCAGCGAAGGGGGCGATTACGAGCAGTACTTC. It yields the protein CASSEGGDYEQYF.

The J gene is TRBJ2-1, the V gene TRBV4-1, with D tentatively TRBD2 (6 bases). Trimming took 2 bases from V and 5 from J, leaving 16 bases between them. Germline V CDR1 and CDR2: MGHRA, YSYEKL. The CDR3 is 16 amino acids. CDR3 region: CASSQQTLRTNNEQFF. CDR3 sequence (DNA): TGCGCCAGCAGCCAACAAACCCTTCGGACTAACAATGAGCAGTTCTTC.

This chain links TRBV7-2 with TRBJ1-3, with 10 bases lining up with TRBD1. The CDR3 covers 13 residues. Germline assignment: CDR1 SGHTA and CDR2 FQGNSA. V dropped 8 bases and J dropped 2; count of bases not matched to a gene: 0. CDR3 sequence (DNA): TGTGCCAGCGGGACAGGGGCTGGAAACACCATATATTTT. Amino acids: CASGTGAGNTIYF. Supplemented by reference TRBV7-2 and TRBJ1-3, the full variable domain reads GAGVSQSPSNKVTEKGKDVELRCDPISGHTALYWYRQSLGQGLEFLIYFQGNSAPDKSGLPSDRFSAERTGGSVSTLTIQRTQQEDSAVYLCASGTGAGNTIYFGEGSWLTVV.

The chain combines TRBV9 with TRBJ2-2; tentative D call: TRBD1 (6 bases). The germline gives CDR1 SGDLS, CDR2 YYNGEE. The CDR3 sequence is 14 residues long. Trimming left V 0 bases short and J 4 bases short, with 7 bases between. In DNA, the CDR3 is TGTGCCAGCAGCGTAGGACAGGCCACCGGGGAGCTGTTTTTT. Translated: CASSVGQATGELFF.

The chain uses TRBV4-1 and TRBJ2-1; no clear D. V lost 2 bases and J lost 0, with 8 bases in between. Germline CDR1 is MGHRA and CDR2 is YSYEKL. CDR3 size: 15 residues. The CDR3 protein is CASSQLGGSYNEQFF. In nucleotides, the CDR3 is TGCGCCAGCAGCCAACTAGGCGGCTCCTACAATGAGCAGTTCTTC.

This chain links TRBV28 with TRBJ1-2; 10 bases align to TRBD1. The CDR3 is made up of 15 amino acids. The V gene end was trimmed by 7 bases and the J gene end by 0 bases; junction bases not matched to a gene: 5. The germline gives CDR1 MDHEN, CDR2 SYDVKM. DNA of the CDR3: TGTGCCAGCATTCGACAGGGGGCAGCTAACTATGGCTACACCTTC. It specifies CASIRQGAANYGYTF.

The rearrangement joins TRBV4-1 to TRBJ1-2; 7 positions agree with TRBD1. Germline trimming cut 4 bases from V and 5 bases from J; bases unmatched to any gene: 19. The germline V gene has CDR1 MGHRA and CDR2 YSYEKL. This CDR3 contains 18 residues. CDR3: CASSPNGLPGQSSYGYTF. CDR3 DNA: TGCGCCAGCAGCCCAAATGGGTTGCCGGGACAGTCCTCATATGGCTACACCTTC.

The V call is TRBV5-6, the J call TRBJ1-4; 9 nucleotides match TRBD1. CDR1 and CDR2 from the germline V gene are SGHDT and YYEEEE. Trimming cost V 3 bases and J 8 bases; bases outside gene matches: 8. This CDR3 has 15 amino acids. CDR3: CASSSPGQGGEKLFF. CDR3 DNA sequence: TGTGCCAGCAGCTCGCCGGGACAGGGAGGAGAAAAACTGTTTTTT.

This rearrangement joins TRBV7-8 to TRBJ1-4, with TRBD1 as a possible D gene (5 bases). Trimming pared 0 bases from V and 8 bases from J, leaving 13 bases between. CDR1 is SGHVS, CDR2 FQNEAQ, per germline. The CDR3 length is 15 residues. CDR3 in DNA: TGTGCCAGCAGCTTAGCGGGGGGGGAGCAGGAAAAACTGTTTTTT. This encodes CASSLAGGEQEKLFF.

The chain has TRBV4-1 and TRBJ1-2; D not certain. In germline, CDR1 is MGHRA, CDR2 YSYEKL. CDR3 length: 15 amino acids. Trimming shortened V by 4 bases and J by 5 bases, and 17 bases separated the two germline ends. CDR3 loop: CASSPPAGWSYGYTF. CDR3 nucleotides: TGCGCCAGCAGCCCCCCAGCGGGGTGGAGTTATGGCTACACCTTC.

The CDR3 DNA follows: TGTGCCAGCTCCCAGGGTAAGATCTCGGGCACTGAAGCTTTCTTT. Encoded protein: CASSQGKISGTEAFF. This chain uses TRBV5-8 with TRBJ1-1, with D tentatively TRBD1 (5 bases). Germline CDR1 is SGHTS and CDR2 is YDEGEE. There are 15 residues in the CDR3. V was pared by 7 bases and J by 4 bases, with 20 bases between.

The V and J genes are TRBV7-9 and TRBJ2-1; 9 bases align to TRBD2. In germline, CDR1 is SEHNR, CDR2 FQNEAQ (reference sequence). This CDR3 has 15 residues. The V gene end was trimmed by 0 bases and the J gene end by 5 bases; junction bases not matched to a gene: 2. In DNA form, the CDR3 reads TGTGCCAGCAGCTTAGCGCTAGCGGGACACAATGAGCAGTTCTTC. It specifies CASSLALAGHNEQFF.

The chain recombines TRBV5-1 with TRBJ2-1; perhaps TRBD1 as D (6 bases). This CDR3 comprises 16 residues. Germline CDR1 and CDR2: SGHRS and YFSETQ. V was trimmed by 4 bases and J by 7 bases, leaving 21 bases between them. CDR3 coding DNA: TGCGCCAGCAGCCAACAACCGGGACACTGGGGGAATGAGCAGTTCTTC. This sequence encodes CASSQQPGHWGNEQFF.

The J gene is TRBJ2-1, the V gene TRBV19; perhaps TRBD2 as D (7 bases). The germline V gene encodes CDR1 LNHDA and CDR2 SQIVND (reference sequence). The CDR3 spans 20 residues. V lost 3 bases, J lost 0 bases, and 24 bases lay in between. Written as DNA, the CDR3 is TGTGCCAGTAGTATCTCGGGGGGCGGGATAGCGGGCAGCTCCTACAATGAGCAGTTCTTC. Residues: CASSISGGGIAGSSYNEQFF.

The V and J genes are TRBV11-2 and TRBJ2-7, with 11 bases lining up with TRBD2. The CDR3 loop spans 16 amino acids. Germline V gene lookup returns CDR1 SGHAT and CDR2 FQNNGV. With 5 bases clipped from V and 3 bases from J, the junction kept 9 bases outside the gene matches. The CDR3 here is CASSTPLTSGNYEQYF. The CDR3 DNA reads as TGTGCCAGCAGCACACCGTTGACTAGCGGGAACTACGAGCAGTACTTC.

This sequence joins TRBV7-8 and TRBJ2-1; 7 bases are a match to TRBD2. Looked up from germline, CDR1 is SGHVS and CDR2 is FQNEAQ. V lost 5 bases, J lost 5 bases, and 6 bases stayed unmatched. The CDR3 is made up of 14 amino acids. CDR3 amino acids: CASSRGTTNNEQFF. DNA of the CDR3: TGTGCCAGCAGCCGGGGGACTACGAACAATGAGCAGTTCTTC.

This chain links TRBV18 with TRBJ2-7; D possibly corresponds to TRBD1 (6 bases). Germline V gene data show CDR1 as KGHSH and CDR2 as LQKENI. The CDR3 is 16 residues long. The V end was cut by 3 bases, the J end by 5 bases, with 20 bases between. The CDR3 DNA reads TGTGCCAGCTCACCTGCGGCCAGGGGACCGGCGAACGAGCAGTACTTC. It translates to CASSPAARGPANEQYF.

This chain links TRBV11-2 with TRBJ1-3, with D unresolved. The DNA end favors TRBJ2-2, so the J call may be wrong. In germline, CDR1 is SGHAT, CDR2 FQNNGV. There are 13 residues in the CDR3. The CDR3 here is CASSLGVSGELFF. The CDR3 bases are TGTGCCAGCAGCTTAGGGGTTAGCGGGGAGCTGTTTTTT.

The chain has TRBV5-1 and TRBJ2-1, with unresolved D. From germline, CDR1 is SGHRS and CDR2 YFSETQ. V was clipped by 0 bases and J by 4 bases, with 8 bases between them. The CDR3 has 14 amino acids. The CDR3 DNA sequence: TGCGCCAGCAGCTTGGTTGCGGAGTACAATGAGCAGTTCTTC. Its protein product is CASSLVAEYNEQFF.

The genes are TRBV27 and TRBJ2-5, with D maybe TRBD1 (5 bases). The assigned J gene may be wrong: the sequence end matches TRBJ2-7 better. The CDR3 consists of 16 residues. Germline CDR1 and CDR2: MNHEY and SMNVEV (reference sequence). The CDR3 is CASSSDNGAGSYEQYF. The CDR3 nucleotides are TGTGCCAGCAGTTCCGATAATGGGGCAGGCTCCTACGAGCAGTACTTC.

As for this clone: The same CDR3 is also encoded by other DNA sequences in this sample. DNA for the CDR3: TGTGCCAGCAGCTTGACAGGTTACGAGCAGTACTTC. Translated: CASSLTGYEQYF. V and J are TRBV5-6 and TRBJ2-7, with D possibly matching TRBD1 (5 bases). The CDR3 consists of 12 residues. Germline V gene sequence: CDR1 SGHDT, CDR2 YYEEEE. Trimming cost V 1 base and J 4 bases, with 6 bases left between them. Full variable domain (rest looked up from reference TRBV5-6 and TRBJ2-7): DAGVTQSPTHLIKTRGQQVTLRCSPKSGHDTVSWYQQALGQGPQFIFQYYEEEERQRGNFPDRFSGHQFPNYSSELNVNALLLGDSALYLCASSLTGYEQYFGPGTRLTVT.

For the CDR3, the DNA is TGTGCCAGCAGCTACCCGCCGACCGGGACAGCGAACACCGGGGAGCTGTTTTTT. Translated, it gives CASSYPPTGTANTGELFF. J is TRBJ2-2 and V is TRBV28; TRBD1 matches at 7 bases. Looked up from germline, CDR1 is MDHEN and CDR2 is SYDVKM. Germline trimming cut 6 bases from V and 0 bases from J; bases unmatched to any gene: 13. The CDR3 loop spans 18 amino acids.

The chain joins TRBV28 to TRBJ1-4; 8 bases are a match to TRBD1. This CDR3 comprises 13 residues. J lost 8 bases, V lost 5 bases, and 4 bases had no gene match. Germline V gene data show CDR1 as MDHEN and CDR2 as SYDVKM. CDR3 in amino acids: CASSTRQGEKLFF. The CDR3, as DNA: TGTGCCAGCAGTACTAGACAGGGGGAAAAACTGTTTTTT.

The chain combines TRBV7-3 with TRBJ2-7; TRBD1 might be the D (5 bases). The V end was cut by 2 bases, the J end by 5 bases, with 10 bases between. The CDR3 extends over 13 amino acids. Germline V lookup: CDR1 SGHTA, CDR2 FQGTGA. CDR3 amino acids: CASSLRWGNEQYF. The DNA for the CDR3 is TGTGCCAGCAGCTTACGGTGGGGCAACGAGCAGTACTTC. Full variable domain (rest looked up from reference TRBV7-3 and TRBJ2-7): GAGVSQTPSNKVTEKGKYVELRCDPISGHTALYWYRQSLGQGPEFLIYFQGTGAADDSGLPNDRFFAVRPEGSVSTLKIQRTERGDSAVYLCASSLRWGNEQYFGPGTRLTVT.

The genes are TRBV10-2 and TRBJ2-7; TRBD2 is a possible D gene (5 bases). CDR1 and CDR2 (germline): WSHSY, SAAADI. With 6 bases removed from V and 0 bases from J, the gap between germline ends came to 9 bases. This CDR3 contains 13 residues. CDR3 loop: CASSTGISYEQYF. The CDR3 region has the DNA TGCGCCAGCAGCACCGGGATCTCCTACGAGCAGTACTTC.

The chain employs TRBV27 and TRBJ2-7; 8 positions agree with TRBD1. The CDR3 has 16 residues. Germline CDR1 and CDR2: MNHEY and SMNVEV (reference sequence). V trimming: 2 bases; J trimming: 2 bases; junction bases outside the gene matches: 8. The CDR3 spells CASSLRASGGAYEQYF. In DNA form, the CDR3 reads TGTGCCAGCAGTTTAAGGGCCTCAGGGGGCGCCTACGAGCAGTACTTC.

The chain links TRBV2 to TRBJ2-5; 11 bases are shared with TRBD2. The closer fit of TRBJ2-7 to the DNA end suggests the J call may be wrong. This CDR3 spans 15 amino acids. In germline, CDR1 is SNHLY, CDR2 FYNNEI. The CDR3 loop reads CASSLGLAEVYEQYF. In DNA, the CDR3 is TGTGCCAGCAGTTTGGGACTAGCGGAGGTCTACGAGCAGTACTTC.

This chain joins TRBV18 and TRBJ1-1, with 8 positions matching TRBD1. J was trimmed by 1 base and V by 2 bases; bases with no gene match: 6. Germline assignment: CDR1 KGHSH and CDR2 LQKENI. This CDR3 comprises 16 residues. The chain's CDR3 is CASSPGGQARNTEAFF. The DNA for the CDR3 is TGTGCCAGCTCACCAGGGGGACAGGCAAGGAACACTGAAGCTTTCTTT.

This sequence joins TRBV10-1 and TRBJ1-2; D is unclear. CDR1 and CDR2 (germline): WNHNN, SYGVQD (reference sequence). CDR3 length: 14 amino acids. V was clipped by 5 bases and J by 6 bases, with 16 bases between them. The CDR3 loop is CASSPRERPNGYTF. CDR3 DNA sequence: TGCGCCAGCAGTCCAAGGGAGCGTCCCAATGGCTACACCTTC.